This entry features one TCR beta chain sequence. Its specificity is unknown. Clones were read by immunoSEQ multiplex PCR, and TCRdb kept only the in-frame ones, dropping some. Among about 1,500,000 clones listed, about 96% were seen once. The sample originates from a study of shared clonotypes between healthy human individuals. Findings of the study overall: Generation probabilities of non-shared clonotypes were lower (relative to those shared by all four donors). Read depth was anticipated to influence clonotype sharing among donors.

The ends were cut back, 10 bases at V and 4 bases at J, with 13 bases in the middle. The germline gives CDR1 SNHLY, CDR2 FYNNEI. The CDR3 runs 12 residues. The sequence came from a man aged 30 to 39 in good health. This chain links TRBV2 with TRBJ1-2; a possible D gene is TRBD1 (6 bases). Sample: naive CD4+ T cells sorted from blood. Subset noted: CD45RA+ positively selected. The CDR3 here is CANYTGRYGYTF. The CDR3, as DNA: TGTGCCAACTACACAGGGCGCTATGGCTACACCTTC.